Listed below are T cell receptor beta chains from one sample, sequenced in a study of blood T cell repertoires in COVID-19. Here immunoSEQ multiplex PCR was the method, and the copy in TCRdb shows in-frame clones only, minus some. The sample carries more than 120,000 clones, roughly 89% recorded once. The specimen was peripheral blood. Receptors were obtained from a woman aged 45-65 years with acute or convalescent COVID-19. The CDR3 runs from the conserved cysteine through the conserved F or W. The order of the fields is D gene, clone size, J gene, V gene, CDR3 DNA, CDR3 protein. The D gene is left open where the match is weak. A clone size is listed for some rows: how often the clone was seen (once, few, many), or a class if it is expanded.

d_call: TRBD1
clone_size: .
j_call: TRBJ2-3
v_call: TRBV7-9
cdr3_nt: TGTGCCAGCAGCTCATCAGGGGGCCCCGGAGATACGCAGTATTTT
cdr3_aa: CASSSSGGPGDTQYF

d_call: .
clone_size: .
j_call: TRBJ1-2
v_call: TRBV6-5
cdr3_nt: TGTGCCAGCAGTTACAATCGACAGGCAATCTATGGCTACACCTTC
cdr3_aa: CASSYNRQAIYGYTF

d_call: .
clone_size: .
j_call: TRBJ1-5
v_call: TRBV3-1/TRBV3-2
cdr3_nt: TGTGCCAGCAGCCAAGATCTACGGGATCAGCCCCAGCATTTT
cdr3_aa: CASSQDLRDQPQHF

d_call: TRBD1
clone_size: .
j_call: TRBJ1-5
v_call: TRBV7-8
cdr3_nt: TGTGCCAGCAGCGAGGGACAGATCTATAGCAATCAGCCCCAGCATTTT
cdr3_aa: CASSEGQIYSNQPQHF

d_call: .
clone_size: once
j_call: TRBJ2-7
v_call: TRBV5-1
cdr3_nt: TGCGCCAGCAGCCTGAGGTCACGCCCCGGCGAGCAGTACTTC
cdr3_aa: CASSLRSRPGEQYF

d_call: .
clone_size: once
j_call: TRBJ2-1
v_call: TRBV7-9
cdr3_nt: TGTGCCAGCAGCTTAGGAGGGTCCCGTGTGGGCGAGCAGTTCTTC
cdr3_aa: CASSLGGSRVGEQFF

d_call: TRBD2
clone_size: .
j_call: TRBJ2-1
v_call: TRBV5-4
cdr3_nt: TGTGCCAGCAGCTTTGGCTCTCGGACTAGCGGGTACAATGAGCAGTTCTTC
cdr3_aa: CASSFGSRTSGYNEQFF

d_call: .
clone_size: .
j_call: TRBJ1-6
v_call: TRBV27
cdr3_nt: TGTGCCAGCAGTCCCAGCCCAGGGTTGGATTCACCCCTCCACTTT
cdr3_aa: CASSPSPGLDSPLHF

d_call: .
clone_size: .
j_call: TRBJ1-1
v_call: TRBV6-4
cdr3_nt: TGTGCCAGCAGTGACTCCGGCAGGGAAGTGGCTGAAGCTTTCTTT
cdr3_aa: CASSDSGREVAEAFF

d_call: .
clone_size: once
j_call: TRBJ1-5
v_call: TRBV6-5
cdr3_nt: TGTGCCAGCACCTCAGGGTTGGGCAATCAGCCCCAGCATTTT
cdr3_aa: CASTSGLGNQPQHF

d_call: TRBD2
clone_size: once
j_call: TRBJ2-1
v_call: TRBV19
cdr3_nt: TGTGCCAGTAGTATACCACCCTCCGGACTAGCGGCTAATGAGCAGTTCTTC
cdr3_aa: CASSIPPSGLAANEQFF

d_call: TRBD1
clone_size: .
j_call: TRBJ2-7
v_call: TRBV9
cdr3_nt: TGTGCCAGCAGCGCCGGGACAGGGGGTACCTACGAGCAGTACTTC
cdr3_aa: CASSAGTGGTYEQYF

d_call: TRBD2
clone_size: .
j_call: TRBJ2-3
v_call: TRBV19
cdr3_nt: TGTGCCAGTAATCTCGGTCCTAGCGGGAGAGCAGATACGCAGTATTTT
cdr3_aa: CASNLGPSGRADTQYF

d_call: .
clone_size: .
j_call: TRBJ2-7
v_call: TRBV19
cdr3_nt: TGTGCCAGTAGTCCTAGGGGGAGCTCCTACGAGCAGTACTTC
cdr3_aa: CASSPRGSSYEQYF

d_call: TRBD1
clone_size: few
j_call: TRBJ1-5
v_call: TRBV6-5
cdr3_nt: TGTGCCACCAGACAGGGTGGCAATCAGCCCCAGCATTTT
cdr3_aa: CATRQGGNQPQHF

d_call: TRBD1
clone_size: .
j_call: TRBJ2-7
v_call: TRBV14
cdr3_nt: TGTGCCAGCAGCCGGGACAGGGGCGCCTACGAGCAGTACTTC
cdr3_aa: CASSRDRGAYEQYF

d_call: TRBD1
clone_size: .
j_call: TRBJ1-2
v_call: TRBV7-9
cdr3_nt: TGTGCCAGCAGCGGCGGGACAGGGAGACGCTACACCTTC
cdr3_aa: CASSGGTGRRYTF

d_call: .
clone_size: once
j_call: TRBJ2-1
v_call: TRBV6-5
cdr3_nt: TGTGCCAGCAGTTACTCGACTAGTGGCTATGAGCAGTTCTTC
cdr3_aa: CASSYSTSGYEQFF